These 4 T cell receptor beta chains originate from one sample sequenced in a study of blood T cell repertoires in COVID-19. Sequencing was performed with immunoSEQ multiplex PCR; in TCRdb, only in-frame clones are kept and a portion is missing. The sample lists under 35,000 clones; about 91% were seen once. Sequenced material: peripheral blood. These receptors were obtained from a human donor in a cohort sampled during active COVID-19.

The V call is TRBV7-9, the J call TRBJ1-4; D is ambiguous. CDR3 length: 11 amino acids. The germline V and J ends were trimmed by 3 bases and 7 bases, with 3 bases remaining between them. CDR1 is SEHNR, CDR2 FQNEAQ, per germline (reference sequence). CDR3 in amino acids: CASSFREKLFF. In nucleotides, the CDR3 is TGTGCCAGCAGCTTCCGTGAAAAACTGTTTTTT.

J is TRBJ2-7 and V is TRBV5-6; 11 bases match TRBD2. The CDR3 totals 14 residues. Losses at the gene ends were 3 bases for V and 3 bases for J; bases not matched to a gene: 2. CDR1 is SGHDT, CDR2 YYEEEE, per germline. CDR3 amino acids: CASSSGTSGYEQYV. In nucleotides, the CDR3 is TGTGCCAGCAGCTCCGGGACTAGCGGCTACGAGCAGTACGTC.

A remark on this clone: At one end the junction does not follow the germline gene, possibly because of a read error. V and J are TRBV7-9 and TRBJ1-1; D is uncertain. Germline CDR1 is SEHNR and CDR2 is FQNEAQ (reference sequence). The CDR3 runs 11 residues. CDR3 protein: CASTLPAEAFF. The CDR3 DNA reads as TGTGCCAGCACCTTACCCGCTGAAGCTTTCTTT.

CDR3 nucleotides: TGTGCCAGTAGTATCAGGACTAGCGGGAACAATGAGCAGTTCTTC. Translated, it gives CASSIRTSGNNEQFF. The J gene is TRBJ2-1, the V gene TRBV19; 12 bases match TRBD2. Per germline, CDR1 LNHDA and CDR2 SQIVND (reference sequence). The junction had 2 bases not matched to a gene; V was cut back by 3 bases and J by 5 bases. The CDR3 spans 15 residues.